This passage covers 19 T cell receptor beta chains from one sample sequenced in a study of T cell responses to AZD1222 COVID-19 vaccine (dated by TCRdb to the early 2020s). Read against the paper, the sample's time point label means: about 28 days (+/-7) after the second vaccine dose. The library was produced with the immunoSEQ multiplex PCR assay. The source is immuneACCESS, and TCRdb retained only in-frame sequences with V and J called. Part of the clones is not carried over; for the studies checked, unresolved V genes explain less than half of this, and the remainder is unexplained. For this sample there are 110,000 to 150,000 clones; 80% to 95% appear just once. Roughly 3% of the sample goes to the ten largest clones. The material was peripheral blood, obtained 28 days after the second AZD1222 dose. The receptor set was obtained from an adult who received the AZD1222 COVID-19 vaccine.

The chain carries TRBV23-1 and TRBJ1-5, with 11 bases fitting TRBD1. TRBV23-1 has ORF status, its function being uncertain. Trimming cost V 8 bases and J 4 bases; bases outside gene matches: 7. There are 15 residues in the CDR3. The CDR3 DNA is TGCGCCAGCGCTAGGACAGGGGGCTCGAATCAGCCCCAGCATTTT. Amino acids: CASARTGGSNQPQHF.

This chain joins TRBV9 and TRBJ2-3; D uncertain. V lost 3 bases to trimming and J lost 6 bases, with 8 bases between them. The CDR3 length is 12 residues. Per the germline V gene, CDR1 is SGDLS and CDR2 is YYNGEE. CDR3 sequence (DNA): TGTGCCAGCAGCGCGCCCCGGGATACGCAGTATTTT. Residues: CASSAPRDTQYF. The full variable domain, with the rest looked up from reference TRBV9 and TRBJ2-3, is DSGVTQTPKHLITATGQRVTLRCSPRSGDLSVYWYQQSLDQGLQFLIQYYNGEERAKGNILERFSAQQFPDLHSELNLSSLELGDSALYFCASSAPRDTQYFGPGTRLTVL.

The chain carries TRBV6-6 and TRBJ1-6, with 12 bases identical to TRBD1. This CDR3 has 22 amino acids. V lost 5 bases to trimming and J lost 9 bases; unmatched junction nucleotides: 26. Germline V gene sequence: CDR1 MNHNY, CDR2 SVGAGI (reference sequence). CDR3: CASSPNQRPGQGAIWRGSPLHF. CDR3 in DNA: TGTGCCAGCAGTCCGAATCAACGTCCGGGACAGGGGGCAATCTGGCGGGGTTCACCCCTCCACTTT.

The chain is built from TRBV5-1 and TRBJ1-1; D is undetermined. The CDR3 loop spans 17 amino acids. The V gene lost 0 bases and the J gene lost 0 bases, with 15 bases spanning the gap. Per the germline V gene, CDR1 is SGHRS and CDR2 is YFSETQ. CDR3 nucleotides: TGCGCCAGCAGCTTGGTCGGCCTATCGAGGGTGAACACTGAAGCTTTCTTT. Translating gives CASSLVGLSRVNTEAFF.

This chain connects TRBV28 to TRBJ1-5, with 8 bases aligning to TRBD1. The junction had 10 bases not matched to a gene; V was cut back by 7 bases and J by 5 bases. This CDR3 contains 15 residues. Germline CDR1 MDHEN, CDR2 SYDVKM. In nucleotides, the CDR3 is TGTGCCAGCACCCTTACCGGGACAGGTTATCAGCCCCAGCATTTT. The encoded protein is CASTLTGTGYQPQHF.

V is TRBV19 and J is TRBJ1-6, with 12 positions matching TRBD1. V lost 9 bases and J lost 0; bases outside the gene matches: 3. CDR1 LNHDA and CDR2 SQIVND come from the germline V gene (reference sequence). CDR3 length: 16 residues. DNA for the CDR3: TGTGCCAGCCGGGACAGGGGGCCCTCCTATAATTCACCCCTCCACTTT. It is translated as CASRDRGPSYNSPLHF.

This chain's CDR3 is CASGTVIGYEQYF. As DNA, the CDR3 is TGTGCCAGCGGGACAGTTATAGGCTACGAGCAGTACTTC. The chain joins TRBV2 to TRBJ2-7; TRBD1 matches at 7 bases. The CDR3 totals 13 residues. V lost 8 bases, J lost 3 bases, and 7 bases stayed unmatched. From germline, CDR1 is SNHLY and CDR2 FYNNEI.

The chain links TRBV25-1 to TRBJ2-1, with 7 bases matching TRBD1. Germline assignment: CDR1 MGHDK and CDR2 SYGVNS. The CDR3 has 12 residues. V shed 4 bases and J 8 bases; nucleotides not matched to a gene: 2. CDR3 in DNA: TGTGCCAGCAGTGGACAGGGTCATGAGCAGTTCTTC. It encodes CASSGQGHEQFF. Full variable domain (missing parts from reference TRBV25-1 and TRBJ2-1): EADIYQTPRYLVIGTGKKITLECSQTMGHDKMYWYQQDPGMELHLIHYSYGVNSTEKGDLSSESTVSRIRTEHFPLTLESARPSHTSQYLCASSGQGHEQFFGPGTRLTVL.

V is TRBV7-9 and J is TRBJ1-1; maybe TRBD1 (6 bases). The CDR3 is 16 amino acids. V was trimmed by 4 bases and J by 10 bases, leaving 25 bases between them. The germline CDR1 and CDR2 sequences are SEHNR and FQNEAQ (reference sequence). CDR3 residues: CASSYGSGTITPGAFF. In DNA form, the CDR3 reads TGTGCCAGCAGCTACGGCTCTGGGACAATAACTCCGGGAGCTTTCTTT. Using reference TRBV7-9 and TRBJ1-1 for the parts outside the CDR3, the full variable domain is DTGVSQNPRHKITKRGQNVTFRCDPISEHNRLYWYRQTLGQGPEFLTYFQNEAQLEKSRLLSDRFSAERPKGSFSTLEIQRTEQGDSAMYLCASSYGSGTITPGAFFGQGTRLTVV.

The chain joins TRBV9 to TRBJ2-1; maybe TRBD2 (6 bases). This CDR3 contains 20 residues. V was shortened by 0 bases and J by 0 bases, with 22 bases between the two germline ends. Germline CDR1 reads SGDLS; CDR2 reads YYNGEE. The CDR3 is CASSVDALRRRESSYNEQFF. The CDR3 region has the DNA TGTGCCAGCAGCGTAGACGCCCTTCGGCGGCGGGAAAGCTCCTACAATGAGCAGTTCTTC.

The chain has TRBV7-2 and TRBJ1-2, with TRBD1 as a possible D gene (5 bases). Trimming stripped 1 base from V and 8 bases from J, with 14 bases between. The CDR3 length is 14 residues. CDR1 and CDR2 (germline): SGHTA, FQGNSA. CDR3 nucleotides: TGTGCCAGCAGCTTAGGAACCGGATGGGACGGCTACACCTTC. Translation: CASSLGTGWDGYTF.

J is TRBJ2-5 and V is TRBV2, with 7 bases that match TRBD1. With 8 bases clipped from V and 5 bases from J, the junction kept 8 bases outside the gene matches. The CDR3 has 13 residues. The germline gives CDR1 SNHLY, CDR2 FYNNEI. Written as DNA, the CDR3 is TGTGCCAGCGGGCAGGGGGTCCGGGAGACCCAGTACTTC. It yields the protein CASGQGVRETQYF.

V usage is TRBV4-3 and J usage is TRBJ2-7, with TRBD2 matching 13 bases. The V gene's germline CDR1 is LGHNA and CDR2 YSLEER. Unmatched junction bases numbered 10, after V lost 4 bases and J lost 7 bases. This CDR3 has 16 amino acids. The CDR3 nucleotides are TGCGCCAGCAGCCCAACCGGGACTAGCGGGATAGGGGAGCAGTACTTC. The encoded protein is CASSPTGTSGIGEQYF.

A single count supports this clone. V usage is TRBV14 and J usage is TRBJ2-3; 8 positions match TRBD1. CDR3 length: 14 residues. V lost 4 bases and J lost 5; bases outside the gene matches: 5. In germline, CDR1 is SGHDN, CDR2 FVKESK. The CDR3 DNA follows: TGTGCCAGCAGCCCAGGACAGGGTATAGATACGCAGTATTTT. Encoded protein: CASSPGQGIDTQYF.

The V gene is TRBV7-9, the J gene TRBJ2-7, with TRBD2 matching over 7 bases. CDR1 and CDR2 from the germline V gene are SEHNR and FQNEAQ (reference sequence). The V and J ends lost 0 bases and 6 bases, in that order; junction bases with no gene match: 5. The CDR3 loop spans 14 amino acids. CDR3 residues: CASSLAGGPSEQYF. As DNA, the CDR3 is TGTGCCAGCAGCTTAGCGGGAGGGCCATCCGAGCAGTACTTC.

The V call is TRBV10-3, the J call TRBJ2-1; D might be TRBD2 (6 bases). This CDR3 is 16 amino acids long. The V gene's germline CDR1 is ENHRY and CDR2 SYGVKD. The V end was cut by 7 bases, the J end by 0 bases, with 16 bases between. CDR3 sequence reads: CAITQSSDPSYNEQFF. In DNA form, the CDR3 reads TGTGCCATCACCCAATCTAGCGACCCCTCCTACAATGAGCAGTTCTTC.

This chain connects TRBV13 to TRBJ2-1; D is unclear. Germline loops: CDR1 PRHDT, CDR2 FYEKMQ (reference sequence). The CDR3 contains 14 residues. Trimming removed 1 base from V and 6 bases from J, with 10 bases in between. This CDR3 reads CASSLDSLSNEQFF. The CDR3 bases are TGTGCCAGCAGCTTAGATAGCCTCAGCAATGAGCAGTTCTTC.

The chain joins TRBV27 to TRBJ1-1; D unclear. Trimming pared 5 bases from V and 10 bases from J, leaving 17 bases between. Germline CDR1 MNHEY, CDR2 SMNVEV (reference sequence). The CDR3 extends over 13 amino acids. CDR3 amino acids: CASSASTASSAFF. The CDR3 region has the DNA TGTGCCAGCAGTGCCTCGACCGCCTCTTCAGCTTTCTTT.

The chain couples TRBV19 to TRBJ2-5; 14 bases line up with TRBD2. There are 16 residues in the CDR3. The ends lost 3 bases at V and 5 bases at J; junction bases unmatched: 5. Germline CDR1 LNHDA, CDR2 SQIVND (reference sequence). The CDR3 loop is CASSIGTSGSIETQYF. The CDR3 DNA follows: TGTGCCAGTAGTATCGGGACTAGCGGGAGTATCGAGACCCAGTACTTC.